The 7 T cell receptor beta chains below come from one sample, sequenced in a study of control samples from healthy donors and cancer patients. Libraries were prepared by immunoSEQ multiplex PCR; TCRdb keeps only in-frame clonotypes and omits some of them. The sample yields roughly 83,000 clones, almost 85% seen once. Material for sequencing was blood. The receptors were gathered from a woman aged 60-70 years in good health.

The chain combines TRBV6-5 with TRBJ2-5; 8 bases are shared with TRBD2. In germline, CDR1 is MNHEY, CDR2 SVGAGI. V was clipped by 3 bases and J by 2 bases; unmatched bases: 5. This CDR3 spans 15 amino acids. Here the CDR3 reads CASSYASGFQETQYF. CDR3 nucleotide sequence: TGTGCCAGCAGTTATGCTAGCGGGTTTCAAGAGACCCAGTACTTC.

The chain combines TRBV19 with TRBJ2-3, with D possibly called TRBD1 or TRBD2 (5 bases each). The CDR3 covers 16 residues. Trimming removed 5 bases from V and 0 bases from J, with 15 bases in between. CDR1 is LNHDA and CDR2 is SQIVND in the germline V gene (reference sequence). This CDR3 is CASSSPLGVSTDTQYF. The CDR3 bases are TGTGCCAGTAGTTCCCCCTTGGGGGTCAGCACAGATACGCAGTATTTT. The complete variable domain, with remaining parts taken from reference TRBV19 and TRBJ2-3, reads DGGITQSPKYLFRKEGQNVTLSCEQNLNHDAMYWYRQDPGQGLRLIYYSQIVNDFQKGDIAEGYSVSREKKESFPLTVTSAQKNPTAFYLCASSSPLGVSTDTQYFGPGTRLTVL.

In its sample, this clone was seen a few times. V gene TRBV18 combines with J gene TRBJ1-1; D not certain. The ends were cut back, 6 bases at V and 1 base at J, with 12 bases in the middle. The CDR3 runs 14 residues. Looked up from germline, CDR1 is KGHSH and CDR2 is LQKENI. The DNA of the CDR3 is TGTGCCAGCTCCCGCCTCGACACGAACACTGAAGCTTTCTTT. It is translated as CASSRLDTNTEAFF.

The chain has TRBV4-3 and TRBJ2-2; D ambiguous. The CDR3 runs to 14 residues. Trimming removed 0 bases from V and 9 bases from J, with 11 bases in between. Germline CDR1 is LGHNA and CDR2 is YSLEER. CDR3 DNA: TGCGCCAGCAGCCAAGATCGTAGAGCACGGGAGCTGTTTTTT. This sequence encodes CASSQDRRARELFF.

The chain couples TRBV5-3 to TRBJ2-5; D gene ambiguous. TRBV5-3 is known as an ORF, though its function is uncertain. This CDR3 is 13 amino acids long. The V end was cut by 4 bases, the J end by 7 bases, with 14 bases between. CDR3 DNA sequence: TGTGCCAGAAGCCTCATGGTGTTGGTGACCCAGTACTTC. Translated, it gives CARSLMVLVTQYF.

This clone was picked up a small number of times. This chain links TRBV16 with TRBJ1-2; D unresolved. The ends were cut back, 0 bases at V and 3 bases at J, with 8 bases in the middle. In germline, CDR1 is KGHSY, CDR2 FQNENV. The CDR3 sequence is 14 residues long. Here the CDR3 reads CASSQSRAYYGYTF. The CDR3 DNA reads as TGTGCCAGCAGCCAATCCCGGGCTTACTATGGCTACACCTTC.

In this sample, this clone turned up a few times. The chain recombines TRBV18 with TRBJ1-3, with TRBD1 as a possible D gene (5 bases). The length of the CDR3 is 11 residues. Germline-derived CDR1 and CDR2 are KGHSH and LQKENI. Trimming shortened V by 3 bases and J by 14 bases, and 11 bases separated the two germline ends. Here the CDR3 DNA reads TGTGCCAGCTCACCGACGGGGGACGTATATTTT. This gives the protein CASSPTGDVYF.